These 21 T cell receptor beta chains share one sample of origin, sequenced in a study of T cells in Graves' hyperthyroidism and ophthalmopathy (dated 2019 in TCRdb). Libraries were constructed by multiplex PCR. TCRdb names Illumina HiSeq 2000 as the instrument used. TCR beta CDR3 regions were amplified from RNA transcripts. A first-round RT-PCR of the TCR CDR3 used the HTBI primer set with the Qiagen OneStep RT-PCR kit. TCRdb cleaned the public reads at Q25 with fastp, built clones with MiXCR and kept in-frame beta chains. A single entry per CDR3 protein holds the most common genes and DNA from its merged rows. For this sample there are roughly 500,000 distinct CDR3 sequences; approximately 16% appear just once. Together, the top ten hold roughly 29% of the sample. What was sequenced was blood. The receptors come from a woman aged 25 to 45 with Graves' ophthalmopathy.

This clonotype was observed many times. The J gene is TRBJ1-2, the V gene TRBV28; D is uncertain. The CDR3 contains 13 residues. Germline V gene lookup returns CDR1 MDHEN and CDR2 SYDVKM. V gave up 7 bases and J gave up 4 bases, with 13 bases separating them. Here the CDR3 DNA reads TGTGCCAGCATTGCAGACGGTGGCTATGGCTACACCTTC. Translated, it gives CASIADGGYGYTF.

This clonotype showed up just a few times. An end of the junction differs from the germline gene, which may be a read error. This chain uses TRBV5-1 with TRBJ2-7, with 11 bases fitting TRBD1. The CDR3 consists of 14 residues. Germline CDR1 is SGHRS and CDR2 is YFSETQ. CDR3 nucleotide sequence: TGCGCCAGCAGCCGGACAGGGGGCTCCAACGAGCAGTACTTC. This codes for CASSRTGGSNEQYF.

This clonotype has at least ten counts. V usage is TRBV5-1 and J usage is TRBJ1-2; TRBD1 is a possible D gene (6 bases). Trimming removed 3 bases from V and 4 bases from J, with 13 bases in between. Germline V lookup: CDR1 SGHRS, CDR2 YFSETQ. This CDR3 spans 14 amino acids. Here the CDR3 reads CASSSETGLYGYTF. The DNA for the CDR3 is TGCGCCAGCAGCTCCGAGACAGGCCTCTATGGCTACACCTTC.

This clonotype appeared many times. The gene calls are TRBV5-1 and TRBJ1-1; possible D gene TRBD1, 5 bases. Germline V gives CDR1 SGHRS, CDR2 YFSETQ. This CDR3 comprises 14 residues. The V gene lost 1 base and the J gene lost 1 base, with 8 bases spanning the gap. The CDR3 loop is CASSLKGPNTEAFF. DNA for the CDR3: TGCGCCAGCAGCTTGAAGGGACCGAACACTGAAGCTTTCTTT. The whole variable domain, filled in from reference TRBV5-1 and TRBJ1-1, reads KAGVTQTPRYLIKTRGQQVTLSCSPISGHRSVSWYQQTPGQGLQFLFEYFSETQRNKGNFPGRFSGRQFSNSRSEMNVSTLELGDSALYLCASSLKGPNTEAFFGQGTRLTVV.

There are a few counts of this clonotype. The chain employs TRBV12-3 or TRBV12-4 and TRBJ1-4; D gene unclear. The CDR3 has 14 residues. Trimming shortened V by 10 bases and J by 5 bases, and 17 bases separated the two germline ends. CDR3 sequence: CAISQGGKNEKLFF. The CDR3 nucleotides are TGTGCCATCTCCCAAGGAGGAAAGAATGAAAAACTGTTTTTT.

Comments on this clonotype: A single base separates this from a much larger clone, so it may be a read error. The rearrangement joins TRBV6-5 to TRBJ2-7, with a tentative D call TRBD2 (6 bases). V was cut by 4 bases and J by 6 bases, with 13 bases left in between. Germline loops: CDR1 MNHEY, CDR2 SVGAGI. The CDR3 totals 13 residues. The CDR3 DNA reads TGTGCCAGCAGTTGGGCAGGGCGGGGCGAGCAGTACTTC. Protein product: CASSWAGRGEQYF.

This clonotype was seen only a few times. The chain links TRBV9 to TRBJ2-3; 8 nucleotides agree with TRBD1. Germline CDR1 reads SGDLS; CDR2 reads YYNGEE. J lost 6 bases, V lost 4 bases, and 10 bases had no gene match. CDR3 size: 15 residues. The CDR3 region is CASSITGTGADTQYF. The CDR3 DNA reads as TGTGCCAGCAGCATAACCGGGACAGGAGCCGATACGCAGTATTTT.

This clonotype was seen repeatedly, ten times or more. The chain employs TRBV7-2 and TRBJ2-2; D possibly matches TRBD1 or TRBD2 (5 bases each). Per germline, CDR1 SGHTA and CDR2 FQGNSA. Trimming removed 3 bases from V and 5 bases from J, with 19 bases in between. The CDR3 contains 17 residues. As DNA, the CDR3 is TGTGCCAGCAGCTTCTTTATCGGAGATTGGGGGACCGGGGAGCTGTTTTTT. Translated: CASSFFIGDWGTGELFF.

In this sample, this clonotype turned up a few times. The chain links TRBV11-2 to TRBJ2-2, with 11 bases lining up with TRBD2. CDR3 length: 21 residues. With V trimmed by 5 bases and J by 1 base, 18 bases remained unmatched. Per germline, CDR1 SGHAT and CDR2 FQNNGV. CDR3 in DNA: TGTGCCAGCAGCCCATTTACACTTATAGCGGGAGGGCACATGAACACCGGGGAGCTGTTTTTT. This translates into CASSPFTLIAGGHMNTGELFF. Drawing the rest from reference TRBV11-2 and TRBJ2-2, the complete variable domain is EAGVAQSPRYKIIEKRQSVAFWCNPISGHATLYWYQQILGQGPKLLIQFQNNGVVDDSQLPKDRFSAERLKGVDSTLKIQPAKLEDSAVYLCASSPFTLIAGGHMNTGELFFGEGSRLTVL.

This clonotype has ten or more counts. The junction differs from germline at one of its ends, possibly a read error. J is TRBJ2-7 and V is TRBV14; TRBD1 is a possible D gene (5 bases). In germline, CDR1 is SGHDN, CDR2 FVKESK. The CDR3 loop spans 13 amino acids. The CDR3 DNA reads as TGCGCCAGCAGCCAAGATCAGGGCTACGAGCAGTACTTC. This translates into CASSQDQGYEQYF.

This clonotype was detected a few times. The chain couples TRBV6-1 to TRBJ2-7; D uncertain. Germline V CDR1 and CDR2: MNHNS, SASEGT. This CDR3 comprises 11 residues. Deletions cut 8 bases from V and 2 bases from J, with 7 bases between. Here the CDR3 DNA reads TGTGCCAGCGTCAGAGCCTACGAGCAGTACTTC. Translating gives CASVRAYEQYF.

This clonotype has a count of ten or more. The V call is TRBV10-3, the J call TRBJ1-1; D is ambiguous. This CDR3 has 14 residues. V was shortened by 3 bases and J by 0 bases, with 8 bases between the two germline ends. Germline V gene lookup returns CDR1 ENHRY and CDR2 SYGVKD. The CDR3: CAISEVQMNTEAFF. CDR3 DNA sequence: TGTGCCATCAGTGAAGTACAGATGAACACTGAAGCTTTCTTT.

The sample holds many counts of this clonotype. This chain joins TRBV28 and TRBJ2-7; D could derive from TRBD1 or TRBD2 (5 bases each). Germline V gene data show CDR1 as MDHEN and CDR2 as SYDVKM. Trimming took off 5 bases at V and 3 bases at J, with 11 bases between the two ends. The CDR3 length is 13 residues. The DNA of the CDR3 is TGTGCCAGCAGTCTCAGGGACGTCTACGAGCAGTACTTC. Residues: CASSLRDVYEQYF.

About this clonotype itself: Just one base apart from a much larger clone, this may be a read error. The chain employs TRBV2 and TRBJ2-3; 9 nucleotides align to TRBD2. CDR1 and CDR2 from the germline V gene are SNHLY and FYNNEI. The CDR3 consists of 14 residues. Trimming at V came to 3 bases and at J to 9 bases, leaving 7 bases not matched to a gene. The CDR3 DNA sequence: TGTGCCAGCAGTGACCGACCAGCGGGAGGAACGCAGTATTTT. It translates to CASSDRPAGGTQYF.

There are many counts of this clonotype. J is TRBJ2-7 and V is TRBV28; the D call may be TRBD1 or TRBD2 (5 bases each). The V gene's germline CDR1 is MDHEN and CDR2 SYDVKM. CDR3 length: 14 amino acids. Trimming cost V 6 bases and J 4 bases, with 16 bases left between them. CDR3 DNA sequence: TGTGCCAGCAGGCCTGGGACGGGGTTTTACGAGCAGTACTTC. Translated, it gives CASRPGTGFYEQYF. Drawing the rest from reference TRBV28 and TRBJ2-7, the complete variable domain is DVKVTQSSRYLVKRTGEKVFLECVQDMDHENMFWYRQDPGLGLRLIYFSYDVKMKEKGDIPEGYSVSREKKERFSLILESASTNQTSMYLCASRPGTGFYEQYFGPGTRLTVT.

This chain links TRBV28 with TRBJ1-1; maybe TRBD1 (5 bases). This CDR3 has 14 amino acids. Trimming took 9 bases from V and 5 from J, leaving 19 bases between them. CDR1 MDHEN and CDR2 SYDVKM come from the germline V gene. CDR3 loop: CARLYRGVGTEAFF. The CDR3 coding sequence is TGTGCCAGGCTTTATCGGGGGGTTGGGACTGAAGCTTTCTTT.

The CDR3 reads CSARETPNTEAFF. The CDR3 nucleotides are TGCAGTGCTAGGGAGACTCCGAACACTGAAGCTTTCTTT. V usage is TRBV20-1 and J usage is TRBJ1-1; no firm D call. This CDR3 is built from 13 residues. The ends were cut back, 3 bases at V and 1 base at J, with 9 bases in the middle. The germline V gene encodes CDR1 DFQATT and CDR2 SNEGSKA (reference sequence).

In its sample, this clonotype was seen a few times. V and J are TRBV27 and TRBJ2-7, with 7 bases lining up with TRBD2. Germline V gene sequence: CDR1 MNHEY, CDR2 SMNVEV (reference sequence). The CDR3 contains 13 residues. Trimming took 8 bases from V and 6 from J; bases not matched to a gene: 10. The DNA of the CDR3 is TGTGCCAGCCGGGGGTCGGGGGGAGGCGAGCAGTACTTC. This sequence encodes CASRGSGGGEQYF.

The chain carries TRBV28 and TRBJ2-3, with 9 positions matching TRBD2. V gave up 3 bases and J gave up 1 base; unmatched junction bases: 5. The CDR3 is 16 amino acids. CDR1 and CDR2 (germline): MDHEN, SYDVKM. In DNA, the CDR3 is TGTGCCAGCAGTTTCGGGGTAGCGGGGGGCACAGATACGCAGTATTTT. Translation: CASSFGVAGGTDTQYF.

The CDR3 DNA reads as TGTGCCAGCAGCAAATCTAGCGGGACGAACACCGGGGAGCTGTTTTTT. Its protein product is CASSKSSGTNTGELFF. The chain employs TRBV7-9 and TRBJ2-2, with 9 nucleotides matching TRBD2. V dropped 5 bases and J dropped 0; count of bases not matched to a gene: 4. The CDR3 contains 16 residues. Germline CDR1 and CDR2: SEHNR and FQNEAQ (reference sequence). Based on the CDR3 plus reference TRBV7-9 and TRBJ2-2, the full variable domain is DTGVSQNPRHKITKRGQNVTFRCDPISEHNRLYWYRQTLGQGPEFLTYFQNEAQLEKSRLLSDRFSAERPKGSFSTLEIQRTEQGDSAMYLCASSKSSGTNTGELFFGEGSRLTVL.

There are a few counts of this clonotype. This sequence joins TRBV13 and TRBJ2-7, with TRBD2 identical over 7 bases. Trimming removed 5 bases from V and 4 bases from J; junction bases left unmatched: 20. CDR3 length equals 18 residues. Germline V gives CDR1 PRHDT, CDR2 FYEKMQ (reference sequence). CDR3 sequence reads: CASSPRWGGGTLVYEQYF. The CDR3 region has the DNA TGTGCCAGCAGCCCTCGATGGGGGGGAGGGACTTTAGTTTACGAGCAGTACTTC.